Here is one T cell receptor (beta chain) with its context. This clone's antigen is unknown. One base away there is no much larger clone; base qualities are not given. Library construction relied on the immunoSEQ multiplex PCR assay. The multiplex PCR relied on a mix of 60 forward primers for TCR Vbeta segments and 13 reverse primers for TCR Jbeta segments. A multiplex PCR assay on genomic DNA amplified the CDR3 region of rearranged TCR beta genes. Amplified TCR beta libraries were sequenced as 87-base-pair reads on the Illumina HiSeq System. The authors processed their data as follows. In a later analysis, 70 million to 95 million unique TCR beta chains were counted across the 500 to 700 repertoires, and around 10 million of these chains were shared by at least two donors. A nearest-neighbor algorithm error-corrected the raw reads and collapsed the reads into unique sequences, merging closely related sequences to remove PCR and sequencing errors. V, D and J gene segments were assigned by aligning CDR3 sequences to IMGT reference sequences. For a sequence to be retained, a match of at least six nucleotides was required to both a V gene segment and a J gene segment. Rearrangements were called productive when the CDR3 lacked stop codons and stayed in frame with V and J; all others were non-productive. Following IMGT convention, CDR3 was defined as the stretch from the second conserved V-encoded cysteine up to the conserved J-encoded phenylalanine. The earlier analysis of 500 to 650 of the donors excluded any sequence lacking an unambiguous match to a single V gene segment. An earlier analysis of 500 to 600 of the donors classified V segments as functional when productive rearrangements were above 56.7% and as segregating when the standard deviation between donors was above 5%. To diagnose cytomegalovirus status from the catalog of TCR beta chain sequences, a statistical classification framework was built. V and J gene assignment, in a later analysis, came from comparing TCR nucleotide sequences with IMGT/GENE-DB human TR gene sequences. The TCRdist pipeline was used in a later analysis to assign CDR3 sequences and most-parsimonious VDJ recombination scenarios. In a later analysis, each TCR beta chain was defined by its CDR3 amino acid sequence together with its V-gene family, and reads lacking a unique V-gene family were excluded. As a way to deal with suspected cross-contamination and a sequencing artifact, a later analysis dropped over 550 nucleotide sequences that were highly shared and had low generation probability. In a later analysis, a clonal expansion index was calculated for each public chain from normalized within-repertoire ranks of inferred template counts. In a later analysis, generation probabilities were computed using a VDJ recombination model fitted to out-of-frame rearrangements, and the results were checked against IGoR. A later analysis scored TCR-TCR, TCR-HLA and TCR-CMV co-occurrence with hypergeometric tests, applying a repertoire-size bias correction to TCR pairs. To estimate false discovery rates, a later analysis permuted the HLA or CMV assignments 20 times. A later analysis grouped co-occurring TCRs with DBSCAN, adding TCRdist sequence similarity when clustering within HLA-allele-positive subsets. Co-occurrence clustering excluded repertoires with fewer than 30,000 or more than 120,000 public chains, plus five with anomalous nucleotide sharing. Sourced from immuneACCESS, this table was stored by TCRdb with only in-frame sequences that have V and J called. A share of the clones is absent; for the studies checked, an unresolved V gene accounts for under half, and the remainder has no known explanation. V and J calls and clone size are copied from that table; D and trimming were computed from the DNA. The sample profile shows about 94,000 clones; around 66% of them were found once. The leading ten clones occupy around 4.2% of the sample.

This entry comes from a study of cytomegalovirus exposure and HLA in healthy donors (dated by TCRdb to 2016 to 2017). Looking at the study overall: According to an earlier analysis of several hundred of the donors, about 179 million T cells yielded some 110 million unique TCR beta sequences and 276 Gb of sequence data. Donor age, sex, ethnicity and CMV serostatus were compiled alongside the repertoire data. A separate validation cohort of 100 to 150 different subjects was used in addition to the 666-subject first cohort. The later analysis used no new phenotypic data to find candidate immune exposures, relying instead on TCR beta sequences and their occurrence across donors. The number of donors typed differed by locus, with about 629-630 for A, B, C, DRB1 and DQB1, more than 500 for DQA1, 606 for DPA1, and around 450 for DPB1. A later analysis re-analyzed previously published TCR beta repertoires from approximately 670 donors and added high-resolution HLA genotyping to study TCR occurrence patterns. To predict cytomegalovirus infection status, the study brought together high-throughput TCR immunosequencing, statistical association of individual TCRs with disease status, and machine learning. The study profiled the T cell repertoires of 500 to 800 subjects by immunosequencing and related them to cytomegalovirus serostatus. Both class I and class II loci were covered by HLA typing, at four-digit resolution. Among about 400 genotyped donors of the cohort, an average of about 240,000 unique TCR beta nucleotide sequences was sequenced per donor, of which approximately 19% were non-productive. In an earlier analysis of 587 of the donors, high-throughput TCR beta sequencing was used to judge whether each TCR beta V gene segment behaved as functional or pseudogenic. Because of strong linkage in the cohort, four or five DR-DQ haplotypes were treated as single units for association and clustering. Every discovery cohort repertoire had been produced on one sequencing platform. Of the 300 to 400 genotyped donors, approximately 82% fell in the genetic ancestry cluster associated with self-reported Caucasian donors. An early release that covered roughly 600 HLA-typed donors contained approximately 300 gigabases of sequencing data and about 93 million unique TCR sequences. In a later genetic analysis, genome-wide SNP genotypes for about 65% of the roughly 700 donors were used, and that subset was treated as a discovery cohort. The aim of the study was to test whether cataloging public T cell receptors could identify signatures of past pathogen exposure. Overall study outcomes, separate from this receptor: While some public TCRs were present in many individuals, most TCR sequences turned up only very rarely across donors. Because the 87-base-pair reads could not distinguish some IMGT-functional V segments, including TRBV6-2 and TRBV6-3, those segments were excluded. Linkage disequilibrium might explain the correlated functional status among segregating V segments, but an unknown experimental factor could not be ruled out. Because counts were too low, 15 or so rarely observed V segments, including chromosome 9 orphons, were excluded from the earlier analysis of 587 of the donors. According to a later genetic analysis, donors in an Asian-associated ancestry cluster had fewer N-insertions in productive TCRs than the approximately 690-donor mean. The presence/absence analyses assumed that sequencing depth was roughly uniform across donors, and that assumption may not be true. In a later analysis, HLA-associated TCR beta chains were found to be more clonally expanded and to have lower generation probabilities than equally common non-associated chains. The study gave a list of over 150 TCR beta chains associated with cytomegalovirus. Specific HLA alleles were associated with about 17,000 TCR beta sequences at a false discovery rate of 0.05 in a later analysis. Strong co-occurrence of HLA alleles, especially DR and DQ, made assigning TCR associations to individual alleles difficult. The only immune exposure information available for the cohort was CMV serostatus. The classifier was reported to diagnose cytomegalovirus status with high specificity and sensitivity in both the original cohort and the validation cohort. An earlier analysis of approximately 600 of the donors showed that most TCR beta V segments appeared in productive rearrangements either about 87% or about 30% of the time, which broadly matched IMGT annotations. A few of the identified cytomegalovirus-associated TCR beta chains were confirmed in vitro to be specific for cytomegalovirus antigens. A cluster of highly shared sequence variants was judged likely to represent a technical artifact of the sequencing pipeline. In this cohort, only TCR beta chains were sequenced, and detectable features were limited by the absence of alpha or paired-chain data. According to a later analysis, TCR association rates differed among HLA loci, with DRB1 alleles showing the most associated TCRs and HLA-C alleles showing the fewest. In a later analysis, most CMV-associated TCR beta chains were found to appear HLA-restricted, with HLA associations seemingly driven largely by CMV exposure. In a later genetic analysis, a missense DCLRE1C variant was associated with V-gene and J-gene trimming of TCR beta chains, and the association was replicated in an independent cohort. Because HLA typing was missing for some donors at each locus, association tests included only the typed subset. A later analysis reported that several top co-occurrence clusters appeared linked to parvovirus B19, influenza, CMV and Epstein-Barr virus. The authors suggested that the approach could potentially be extended to other disease states and immunological phenotypes. A further reported finding was that TCR beta sequences accurately predicted the HLA-A and HLA-B alleles for most subjects in the first cohort.

CDR1 and CDR2 were assigned from the germline V gene (reference sequence) as SGHNT and YYREEE. V has 4 bases trimmed and J has 3 bases trimmed; junction bases matching no gene number 6. From the cysteine through the phenylalanine, the CDR3 covers 14 amino acids. The only DNA kept is the CDR3, 42 bases in frame from the first base. In total, 630 or so healthy bone marrow donors made up the cohort. Cohort members were all nominally healthy when sampled, although unrecorded immune exposures were likely present. The donor was CMV seronegative and was included in the group of approximately 350 seronegative cohort members. A peripheral blood sample was provided by each donor, and peripheral blood mononuclear cells were used for TCR beta sequencing. The Qiagen DNeasy Blood Extraction Kit was used to extract genomic DNA from the blood cell samples.

The source material was PBMCs. The sequence was obtained from a man aged 25-45 years in good health and CMV-seronegative. The chain links TRBV5-4 with TRBJ2-7, with 8 bases in between that match TRBD1. Here is the DNA: TGTGCCAGCAGCCCGTGGGACAGGTTCTACGAGCAGTACTTC. This yields the protein CASSPWDRFYEQYF. This CDR3, with the reference TRBV5-4 and TRBJ2-7 proteins standing in past its ends, gives the full variable domain ETGVTQSPTHLIKTRGQQVTLRCSSQSGHNTVSWYQQALGQGPQFIFQYYREEENGRGNFPPRFSGLQFPNYSSELNVNALELDDSALYLCASSPWDRFYEQYFGPGTRLTVT.